The TCR beta chain under discussion was sequenced for a study of T-cell memory formation after mild COVID-19. The overall study: Clusters of TCRs were largely donor specific. Study results and limitations: Pre-infection memory contained some responding clones, which suggested that cross-reactive memory had joined. CD4+ bias marked clones expanding day 15 to 37, unlike balanced contracting clones.

Germline trimming cut 5 bases from V and 2 bases from J; bases unmatched to any gene: 5. This CDR3 spans 15 amino acids. Germline CDR1 is SEHNR and CDR2 is FQNEAQ (reference sequence). As concerns this clonotype: Its antigen remains unknown.

TCR alpha and TCR beta cDNA libraries carrying sample barcodes and UMIs came from 5'RACE with constant-segment primers. Each CDR3 protein is one row after TCRdb ran MiXCR on the 5' RACE reads. The sample holds 250,000 to 300,000 distinct CDR3 sequences; more than 15% are singletons and the top ten take 22%. This chain joins TRBV7-9 and TRBJ1-2; 10 bases align to TRBD1. The sequence was obtained from a man aged 18 to 30 who had mild COVID-19 (a few samples of this study predate the infection). Cell type and time point are not known. The source material was PBMCs or a T cell subset sorted from them (not recorded which). CDR3 sequence reads: CASSPRQGANYGYTF. The CDR3 DNA follows: TGTGCCAGCAGCCCACGACAGGGGGCCAACTATGGCTACACCTTC.